One sample yielded the 27 T cell receptor beta chains listed below, sequenced in a study of blood T cells in healthy people across ages. Primed by a sample-barcoded 5' primer and a J-beta primer mix, a second PCR proceeded for 7 to 11 cycles. TCRdb called the 5' RACE reads again in MiXCR, with one record for every CDR3 protein. The table records 1.8 million or so distinct CDR3 sequences, about 39% of them present only once. Input material: blood. All receptors derive from a human donor in good health.

This chain joins TRBV5-1 and TRBJ2-3, with D perhaps being TRBD1 or TRBD2 (6 bases each). Deletions cut 1 base from V and 2 bases from J, with 11 bases between. Per germline, CDR1 SGHRS and CDR2 YFSETQ. This CDR3 spans 15 amino acids. The chain's CDR3 is CASSLFPGATDTQYF. DNA of the CDR3: TGCGCCAGCAGCTTGTTTCCGGGGGCCACAGATACGCAGTATTTT.

This clonotype has just a few counts. The rearrangement joins TRBV6-4 to TRBJ1-2, with TRBD1 matching 7 bases. CDR1 and CDR2 from the germline V gene are MRHNA and SNTAGT. V shed 4 bases and J 4 bases; nucleotides not matched to a gene: 9. CDR3 length: 15 residues. CDR3 protein: CASSAAPGGSYGYTF. The CDR3 DNA sequence: TGTGCCAGCAGTGCGGCACCAGGGGGAAGCTATGGCTACACCTTC.

The chain is built from TRBV30 and TRBJ1-5, with TRBD1 matching over 7 bases. J gave up 0 bases and V 2 bases, and 4 bases lay outside the gene matches. In germline, CDR1 is GTSNPN, CDR2 SVGIG (reference sequence). This CDR3 has 15 amino acids. The CDR3: CAWSLAGGSNQPQHF. The CDR3 nucleotides are TGTGCCTGGAGTTTAGCAGGGGGTAGCAATCAGCCCCAGCATTTT.

This chain uses TRBV28 with TRBJ2-7; either TRBD1 or TRBD2 may fit D (7 bases each). The germline CDR1 and CDR2 sequences are MDHEN and SYDVKM. V lost 4 bases and J 9 bases, leaving 28 bases between the germline ends. This CDR3 is built from 17 residues. CDR3 sequence (DNA): TGTGCCAGCAGTTCGCCCCGGGAGGTCCGGACAGGATTAGGGCAGTACTTC. Its protein is CASSSPREVRTGLGQYF.

This chain joins TRBV20-1 and TRBJ2-1; 10 nucleotides match TRBD2. Germline V gene data show CDR1 as DFQATT and CDR2 as SNEGSKA (reference sequence). V was pared by 3 bases and J by 2 bases, with 13 bases of the junction left unmatched. The CDR3 totals 18 residues. The CDR3 nucleotides read TGCAGTGCTAGTCGAAGACTAGCGGGCCGCCTCCCCTACAATGAGCAGTTCTTC. Translated: CSASRRLAGRLPYNEQFF.

In its sample, this clonotype was seen a few times. CDR3 protein: CASSLVVGGRNEQFF. Written as DNA, the CDR3 is TGTGCCAGCAGCTTAGTGGTCGGGGGGCGGAATGAGCAGTTCTTC. The V gene is TRBV11-2, the J gene TRBJ2-1, with D perhaps TRBD2 (7 bases). Germline loops: CDR1 SGHAT, CDR2 FQNNGV. The CDR3 covers 15 residues. Trimming left V 1 base short and J 7 bases short, with 14 bases between.

The sample holds a few counts of this clonotype. This chain links TRBV7-2 with TRBJ1-4, with D possibly TRBD1 on 5 matching bases. With 1 base removed from V and 8 bases from J, the gap between germline ends came to 14 bases. Germline V CDR1 and CDR2: SGHTA, FQGNSA. CDR3 length: 15 amino acids. This chain's CDR3 is CASSLVGGFEEKLFF. The CDR3 nucleotides are TGTGCCAGCAGCTTAGTGGGGGGGTTTGAAGAAAAACTGTTTTTT.

This clonotype came up a few times. V gene TRBV6-1 combines with J gene TRBJ1-2, with TRBD1 as a possible D gene (6 bases). Looked up from germline, CDR1 is MNHNS and CDR2 is SASEGT. Trimming shortened V by 7 bases and J by 7 bases, and 22 bases separated the two germline ends. This CDR3 comprises 15 residues. Written as DNA, the CDR3 is TGTGCCAGCAACCCGAATACAGGGAGTCTACGTGGCTACACCTTC. Its translation: CASNPNTGSLRGYTF.

This rearrangement joins TRBV29-1 to TRBJ2-4; 11 nucleotides match TRBD2. Germline CDR1 is SQVTM and CDR2 is ANQGSEA. The CDR3 has 13 amino acids. The V segment lost 4 bases and the J segment 7 bases; nucleotides outside the gene matches: 3. The CDR3 bases are TGCAGCGTTGGCCCTAGCGGGGGGAACATTCAGTACTTC. It encodes CSVGPSGGNIQYF.

The chain links TRBV29-1 to TRBJ2-4, with D perhaps TRBD1 (5 bases). The CDR3 covers 15 residues. Germline CDR1 is SQVTM and CDR2 is ANQGSEA. Deletions cut 0 bases from V and 6 bases from J, with 15 bases between. The CDR3 nucleotides read TGCAGCGTTGAAGACGATACCCGCCAGGGAAACATTCAGTACTTC. Its translation: CSVEDDTRQGNIQYF.

This clonotype was found a few times. The chain joins TRBV5-1 to TRBJ2-5, with 10 bases identical to TRBD1. The ends lost 3 bases at V and 3 bases at J; junction bases unmatched: 17. The germline V gene has CDR1 SGHRS and CDR2 YFSETQ. The CDR3 has 19 residues. Here the CDR3 DNA reads TGCGCCAGCAGCTCTGATTTTCAATTTACGGGACAGGGGAAAGAGACCCAGTACTTC. Protein product: CASSSDFQFTGQGKETQYF.

This clonotype has just a few counts. V usage is TRBV2 and J usage is TRBJ2-7, with 7 bases fitting TRBD1. Unmatched junction bases numbered 9, after V lost 10 bases and J lost 0 bases. The CDR3 contains 14 residues. The germline CDR1 and CDR2 sequences are SNHLY and FYNNEI. The DNA for the CDR3 is TGTGCCACCTCCGACAGGGCGAACTCCTACGAGCAGTACTTC. Translation: CATSDRANSYEQYF.

Points on this clonotype: At one boundary the junction diverges from the germline segment, which might be a read error. The J gene is TRBJ1-5, the V gene TRBV6-2 or TRBV6-3; D perhaps matches TRBD1 (6 bases). The CDR3 totals 12 residues. Germline CDR1 and CDR2: MNHEY and SVGEGT. The CDR3 loop is CVSTEGVRPQHF. Written as DNA, the CDR3 is TGTGTCAGCACCGAGGGGGTTAGGCCCCAGCATTTT.

The chain joins TRBV12-3 or TRBV12-4 to TRBJ2-1; no firm D call. V was pared by 3 bases and J by 8 bases, with 17 bases between. This CDR3 is built from 15 residues. The chain's CDR3 is CASSLRSGIWDEQFF. For the CDR3, the DNA is TGTGCCAGCAGTTTGAGGTCAGGAATTTGGGATGAGCAGTTCTTC.

For this clonotype: One junction end disagrees with the germline gene, perhaps due to a read error. The V and J genes are TRBV28 and TRBJ2-7; D is perhaps TRBD1 or TRBD2 (5 bases each). The CDR3 totals 14 residues. Germline lookup yields CDR1 MDHEN and CDR2 SYDVKM. The DNA of the CDR3 is TGTGCCAGCAGATTATCGGGACGGAACTACGAGCAGTACTTC. Translated, it gives CASRLSGRNYEQYF.

The genes are TRBV20-1 and TRBJ2-5; 9 bases map to TRBD2. The CDR3 sequence is 15 residues long. V gave up 3 bases and J gave up 1 base; unmatched junction bases: 6. CDR1 is DFQATT, CDR2 SNEGSKA, per germline (reference sequence). CDR3 residues: CSASDPSGAQETQYF. The DNA of the CDR3 is TGCAGTGCTAGCGATCCTAGCGGGGCCCAAGAGACCCAGTACTTC.

The V and J genes are TRBV9 and TRBJ2-2; D not certain. Germline V gene sequence: CDR1 SGDLS, CDR2 YYNGEE. The CDR3 is 16 residues long. With 3 bases removed from V and 0 bases from J, the gap between germline ends came to 12 bases. The CDR3 DNA sequence: TGTGCCAGCAGCGCTAGGGTTGACCCGAACACCGGGGAGCTGTTTTTT. Its translation: CASSARVDPNTGELFF.

This clonotype was detected a few times. The chain uses TRBV6-1 and TRBJ2-5; TRBD2 is a possible D gene (6 bases). CDR1 and CDR2 from the germline V gene are MNHNS and SASEGT. This CDR3 spans 15 amino acids. Trimming pared 0 bases from V and 2 bases from J, leaving 10 bases between. CDR3 sequence (DNA): TGTGCCAGCAGTGAAGCGCGGACTATACAAGAGACCCAGTACTTC. It specifies CASSEARTIQETQYF.

CDR3 loop: CSARDGGTDGETQYF. CDR3 nucleotide sequence: TGCAGTGCTAGAGACGGGGGGACGGATGGAGAGACCCAGTACTTC. The genes are TRBV20-1 and TRBJ2-5; 7 nucleotides match TRBD2. CDR1 and CDR2 from the germline V gene are DFQATT and SNEGSKA (reference sequence). V was pared by 0 bases and J by 4 bases, with 8 bases of the junction left unmatched. There are 15 residues in the CDR3.

Here the CDR3 reads CASPLPSYGYTF. The DNA of the CDR3 is TGTGCCAGCCCCCTACCAAGCTATGGCTACACCTTC. The chain is built from TRBV6-2 or TRBV6-3 and TRBJ1-2; D gene ambiguous. The CDR3 length is 12 residues. Germline CDR1 is MNHEY and CDR2 is SVGEGT. Between the trimmed V and J ends, which lost 8 bases and 4 bases, there was a span of 11 bases.

The count of this clonotype is one. The V and J genes are TRBV29-1 and TRBJ1-1; TRBD1 matches at 10 bases. The trim removed 6 bases at V and 4 bases at J, leaving 11 bases unmatched. CDR1 is SQVTM, CDR2 ANQGSEA, per germline. This CDR3 comprises 15 residues. Here the CDR3 DNA reads TGCAGCGTAGTACGGGACAGGGGATTGAGCACTGAAGCTTTCTTT. Amino acid sequence: CSVVRDRGLSTEAFF.

This clonotype was seen at least ten times. This chain links TRBV5-1 with TRBJ2-6; D ambiguous. Trimming shortened V by 4 bases and J by 0 bases, and 8 bases separated the two germline ends. Germline lookup yields CDR1 SGHRS and CDR2 YFSETQ. This CDR3 region has 15 residues. The CDR3 loop is CASSLSISGANVLTF. The CDR3 bases are TGCGCCAGCAGCCTCAGTATCTCTGGGGCCAACGTCCTGACTTTC.

The rearrangement links TRBV12-5 to TRBJ1-1; D is unresolved. V was clipped by 1 base and J by 3 bases, with 15 bases between them. Per the germline V gene, CDR1 is LGHNT and CDR2 is FRNRAP. The CDR3 spans 16 residues. The CDR3 loop reads CASGLDLAAGDTEAFF. The DNA for the CDR3 is TGTGCTAGTGGTTTGGACCTCGCAGCGGGAGACACTGAAGCTTTCTTT.

CDR3 DNA: TGCGCCAGCAGCTTGGAACCCTCTGCACCGTCCTACGAGCAGTACTTC. It is translated as CASSLEPSAPSYEQYF. The J gene is TRBJ2-7, the V gene TRBV5-1; D gene ambiguous. Germline V gene lookup returns CDR1 SGHRS and CDR2 YFSETQ. The V and J ends lost 0 bases and 1 base respectively, with 14 bases between them. The CDR3 length is 16 residues.

This clonotype was seen more than once but under ten times. The chain combines TRBV7-3 with TRBJ2-1, with D perhaps matching TRBD2 (7 bases). Germline CDR1 and CDR2: SGHTA and FQGTGA. The CDR3 totals 17 residues. V lost 1 base and J 4 bases, leaving 17 bases between the germline ends. The CDR3, as DNA: TGTGCCAGCAGCTTAAGAGGGGGGGGAGGAGTATACAATGAGCAGTTCTTC. This gives the protein CASSLRGGGGVYNEQFF.

The CDR3 DNA sequence: TGTGCCACCAGCAGAGGACGACTAGGATCATACGAGCAGTACTTC. It translates to CATSRGRLGSYEQYF. This chain links TRBV15 with TRBJ2-7; possible D gene TRBD2, 6 bases. Germline V gene sequence: CDR1 LNHNV, CDR2 YYDKDF (reference sequence). V lost 1 base, J lost 4 bases, and 14 bases lay in between. This CDR3 is built from 15 residues.

This clonotype occurred a few times. The rearrangement uses TRBV6-6 and TRBJ1-4; perhaps TRBD1 as D (5 bases). The CDR3 runs to 16 residues. V was shortened by 7 bases and J by 0 bases, with 15 bases between the two germline ends. Germline V gene data show CDR1 as MNHNY and CDR2 as SVGAGI (reference sequence). CDR3 region: CASMRPGVATNEKLFF. The CDR3 nucleotides are TGTGCCAGCATGCGTCCGGGGGTGGCAACTAATGAAAAACTGTTTTTT.